This T cell receptor beta chain is from a study of T-cell reconstitution after alpha-beta-depleted transplantation in children. Unique molecular identifiers were incorporated during preparation of the TCRbeta library. MiXCR was run by TCRdb on the PCR reads, yielding one entry per CDR3 protein. The profile shows about 410,000 distinct CDR3 sequences, around 20% of them singletons. This CDR3 contains 14 residues. Per germline, CDR1 SEHNR and CDR2 FQNEAQ (reference sequence). V gave up 8 bases and J gave up 5 bases; unmatched junction bases: 8. The TCR sequence derives from a human donor who donated a stem cell graft to a child with acute myeloid leukemia. J is TRBJ2-2 and V is TRBV7-9, with 7 bases fitting TRBD2. The material sequenced was PBMCs from the stem cell graft donor, taken from the stem cell graft. CDR3 residues: CASGPGGRTGELFF. CDR3 sequence (DNA): TGTGCCAGCGGACCGGGAGGTCGGACCGGGGAGCTGTTTTTT.